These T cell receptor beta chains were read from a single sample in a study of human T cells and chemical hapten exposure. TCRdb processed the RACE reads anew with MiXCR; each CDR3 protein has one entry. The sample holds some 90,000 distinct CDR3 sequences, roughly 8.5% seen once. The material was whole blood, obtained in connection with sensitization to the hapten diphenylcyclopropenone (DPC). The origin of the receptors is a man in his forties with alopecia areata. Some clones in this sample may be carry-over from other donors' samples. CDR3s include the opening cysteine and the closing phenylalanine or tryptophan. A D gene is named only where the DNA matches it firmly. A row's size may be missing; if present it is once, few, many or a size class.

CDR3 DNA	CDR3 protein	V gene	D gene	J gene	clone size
TGTGCCAGCAGTTACTACGGGACAGGGTGGGCCAATGAGCAGTTCTTC	CASSYYGTGWANEQFF	TRBV6-5	TRBD1	TRBJ2-1	.
TGCAGCGTTGTGTCAGGGGTCACAGATACGCAGTATTTT	CSVVSGVTDTQYF	TRBV29-1	.	TRBJ2-3	many
TGTGCCAGCAGCCAAGAAAAGGGGTCGGAGACCCAGTACTTC	CASSQEKGSETQYF	TRBV3-1	.	TRBJ2-5	many
TGCAGCGTTGTATCAGGGCCTGCAGATACGCAGTATTTT	CSVVSGPADTQYF	TRBV29-1	.	TRBJ2-3	many
TGTGCCAGCAGCTTGTCGAAGATCGGGGAAAAACTGTTTTTT	CASSLSKIGEKLFF	TRBV7-9	.	TRBJ1-4	few
TGTGCCAGCAGCTCGGGACAGACCCTCTACGAGCAGTACTTC	CASSSGQTLYEQYF	TRBV7-9	TRBD1	TRBJ2-7	.
TGTGCCAGCAGTTTTGGCAGGGAGGCTTTCTTT	CASSFGREAFF	TRBV12-3/TRBV12-4	.	TRBJ1-1	.
TGTGCCAGCAGCTCCAAATTGCCTGGAGTAGGGAAGAACCAGCCCCAGCATTTT	CASSSKLPGVGKNQPQHF	TRBV7-9	.	TRBJ1-5	many
TGTGCCAGCAGCCAAGGGGCCCGGGGGTTTAGCAAAAACATTCAGTACTTC	CASSQGARGFSKNIQYF	TRBV4-2	.	TRBJ2-4	many
TGCGCCAGCAGCTTCATTACAGGGGGTCAAGCTTTCTTT	CASSFITGGQAFF	TRBV5-1	TRBD1	TRBJ1-1	.
TGCAGTGGACGAGCGTGGAACACTGAAGCTTTCTTT	CSGRAWNTEAFF	TRBV20-1	.	TRBJ1-1	many
TGTGCCAGCAGCATGGACAATCAAGAGACCCAGTACTTC	CASSMDNQETQYF	TRBV9	.	TRBJ2-5	many
TGCAGTGCCCCAGATCGGGGACAGTCTAATGAAAAACTGTTTTTT	CSAPDRGQSNEKLFF	TRBV20-1	TRBD1	TRBJ1-4	many
TGTGCCAGCAGTATGACAGGTTATCAGCCCCAGCATTTT	CASSMTGYQPQHF	TRBV27	.	TRBJ1-5	many
TGTGCCAGCAGCCATTTTAGCGGGAGCGCAGATACGCAGTATTTT	CASSHFSGSADTQYF	TRBV7-9	TRBD2	TRBJ2-3	few
TGTGCCAGTAGTCCGCGGGGGGATAGCAATCAGCCCCAGCATTTT	CASSPRGDSNQPQHF	TRBV19	.	TRBJ1-5	.
TGTGCCAGCAGTCCCCACAGGGTTGGGGCCAACGTCCTGACTTTC	CASSPHRVGANVLTF	TRBV28	.	TRBJ2-6	.
TGCAGCGTTGAACTAACAGGGGGGAACATTCAGTACTTC	CSVELTGGNIQYF	TRBV29-1	TRBD1	TRBJ2-4	many
TGTGCCAGCAGCTTAACACAGGAAGAGACCCAGTACTTC	CASSLTQEETQYF	TRBV7-3	.	TRBJ2-5	.
TGTGCCAGCTCACCTGGGGCTACTGAAAAACTGTTTTTT	CASSPGATEKLFF	TRBV18	.	TRBJ1-4	.
TGTGCCATCAGTGATTCCAGGGGGCAGTACAATGAGCAGTTCTTC	CAISDSRGQYNEQFF	TRBV10-3	TRBD1	TRBJ2-1	.
TGCAGCGTTGGGGTAGCGGGAGGGCGGGATACGCAGTATTTT	CSVGVAGGRDTQYF	TRBV29-1	TRBD2	TRBJ2-3	.
TGTGCCAGCAGTGATACAGGGGGGCGCCTTTACAATGAGCAGTTCTTC	CASSDTGGRLYNEQFF	TRBV6-1	TRBD1	TRBJ2-1	few
TGTGCCAGCAGGTCCAGGGACAGAGTTACAGATACGCAGTATTTT	CASRSRDRVTDTQYF	TRBV7-2	TRBD1	TRBJ2-3	many
TGTGCCAGCAGCGCCGTGACAGGAGGGTACGAGCAGTACTTC	CASSAVTGGYEQYF	TRBV5-4	.	TRBJ2-7	.
TGTGCCAGCAGTACAGGGACAGTCTATGGCTACACCTTC	CASSTGTVYGYTF	TRBV12-3/TRBV12-4	TRBD1	TRBJ1-2	few
TGTGCCAGCAGCTTACGCGCGGTAGCGGGAGGGGAAGAGACCCAGTACTTC	CASSLRAVAGGEETQYF	TRBV7-3	TRBD2	TRBJ2-5	many
TGCAGCGTTGGTGGCAGGGCGATTGCAGAAGCTTTCTTT	CSVGGRAIAEAFF	TRBV29-1	.	TRBJ1-1	.
TGTGCCAGCAGCTTAGAGGGAGGGGTAGGGCAGCCCCAGCATTTT	CASSLEGGVGQPQHF	TRBV7-8	.	TRBJ1-5	many
TGTGCCAGCAGCCGAGGGGTCTCGGGGGCTCAAGAGACCCAGTACTTC	CASSRGVSGAQETQYF	TRBV7-2	.	TRBJ2-5	.
TGTGCCAGCAGCGTAGTAGATACTGGAAACACCATATATTTT	CASSVVDTGNTIYF	TRBV9	.	TRBJ1-3	.
TGTGCCAGCAGCCTAGGGGTGCCCGGGGATACGCAGTATTTT	CASSLGVPGDTQYF	TRBV28	.	TRBJ2-3	few
TGTGCCAGCAGTGAGGTGCTAGCGATGAACACCGGGGAGCTGTTTTTT	CASSEVLAMNTGELFF	TRBV25-1	.	TRBJ2-2	few
TGTGCCAGCAGCTTAGATCTAGCGGGAGGAAGAGGCACCGGGGAGCTGTTTTTT	CASSLDLAGGRGTGELFF	TRBV7-9	TRBD2	TRBJ2-2	.
TGTGCCAGCAGCCCCAGCGGGGGGCCTGAGACCCAGTACTTC	CASSPSGGPETQYF	TRBV7-6	TRBD2	TRBJ2-5	few
TGTGCCTGGAGTACCGGGACAGGGACCTACAATGAGCAGTTCTTC	CAWSTGTGTYNEQFF	TRBV30	TRBD1	TRBJ2-1	.
TGTGCCAGCTCACCACCGACAGATCGGCCCTCAGCTTTCTTT	CASSPPTDRPSAFF	TRBV18	.	TRBJ1-1	many